These 11 T cell receptor beta chains were sequenced from one sample in a study of blood T cell repertoires in COVID-19 (dated by TCRdb to about 2020). The library was built by means of the immunoSEQ multiplex PCR assay. TCRdb's version of the immuneACCESS table is confined to in-frame rearrangements and falls short of the full clone set. An unresolved V gene accounts for under half of the shortfall where checked; the remainder is of unknown origin. This sample gives about 180,000 clones in total; roughly 84% of them show up just once. The ten largest clones represent approximately 7% of the sample. Input material: peripheral blood. Receptor source: an elderly man with COVID-19, enrolled during active disease.

This clone showed up just once. The CDR3 DNA sequence: TGTGCCAGCTCACCCACAGGGGGAGAGGAAAAACTGTTTTTT. This gives the protein CASSPTGGEEKLFF. The genes are TRBV18 and TRBJ1-4; TRBD1 matches 8 bases. After removal of 3 bases from V and 8 bases from J, the junction contained 5 bases not matched to a gene. The CDR3 length is 14 residues. In germline, CDR1 is KGHSH, CDR2 LQKENI.

The CDR3 DNA follows: TGCGCCAGCAGCTTGACGAGCGGGGGTAGCTCTGGGGCCAACGTCCTGACTTTC. Its translation: CASSLTSGGSSGANVLTF. The V gene is TRBV5-1, the J gene TRBJ2-6; 8 bases are shared with TRBD2. Trimming removed 1 base from V and 0 bases from J; junction bases left unmatched: 6. The CDR3 sequence is 18 residues long. Per the germline V gene, CDR1 is SGHRS and CDR2 is YFSETQ.

V is TRBV7-3 and J is TRBJ1-1; D is possibly TRBD1 (5 bases). Germline V gene sequence: CDR1 SGHTA, CDR2 FQGTGA. This CDR3 is 14 amino acids long. The V and J ends lost 1 base and 4 bases respectively, with 10 bases between them. CDR3 sequence reads: CASSLNGAGTEAFF. CDR3 bases: TGTGCCAGCAGCTTAAATGGGGCAGGCACTGAAGCTTTCTTT.

The rearrangement uses TRBV18 and TRBJ1-4, with D perhaps TRBD1 (6 bases). The germline CDR1 and CDR2 sequences are KGHSH and LQKENI. CDR3 length: 13 residues. Trimming cost V 8 bases and J 7 bases, with 14 bases left between them. The CDR3 is CASAPGHGEKLFF. In DNA form, the CDR3 reads TGTGCCAGCGCGCCGGGACATGGTGAAAAACTGTTTTTT. Full variable domain (remainder filled in from reference TRBV18 and TRBJ1-4): NAGVMQNPRHLVRRRGQEARLRCSPMKGHSHVYWYRQLPEEGLKFMVYLQKENIIDESGMPKERFSAEFPKEGPSILRIQQVVRGDSAAYFCASAPGHGEKLFFGSGTQLSVL.

The chain recombines TRBV11-2 with TRBJ2-3, with 8 bases fitting TRBD2. This CDR3 has 16 residues. From germline, CDR1 is SGHAT and CDR2 FQNNGV. V trimming: 3 bases; J trimming: 0 bases; junction bases outside the gene matches: 5. The CDR3 sequence: CASSFLLAESTDTQYF. The CDR3 DNA reads as TGTGCCAGCAGCTTCTTACTAGCGGAGAGCACAGATACGCAGTATTTT.

By its share, this clone is medium-sized (0.01 to 0.1%). V is TRBV7-9 and J is TRBJ2-1; the match to TRBD2 covers 7 bases. J was trimmed by 0 bases and V by 5 bases; bases with no gene match: 7. This CDR3 has 16 residues. Germline assignment: CDR1 SEHNR and CDR2 FQNEAQ (reference sequence). CDR3 loop: CASSLPAGSSYNEQFF. The CDR3 DNA is TGTGCCAGCAGCCTCCCAGCGGGGAGCTCCTACAATGAGCAGTTCTTC.

This chain joins TRBV5-1 and TRBJ2-7, with 8 bases lining up with TRBD1. V lost 1 base to trimming and J lost 0 bases; unmatched junction nucleotides: 6. CDR3 length equals 16 residues. Germline V gene lookup returns CDR1 SGHRS and CDR2 YFSETQ. The CDR3 here is CASSLSSGQGSYEQYF. CDR3 sequence (DNA): TGCGCCAGCAGCTTGAGTAGTGGACAGGGCTCCTACGAGCAGTACTTC.

This chain links TRBV6-5 with TRBJ2-7, with D maybe TRBD1 (6 bases). The V gene lost 6 bases and the J gene lost 2 bases, with 14 bases spanning the gap. Germline V gene sequence: CDR1 MNHEY, CDR2 SVGAGI. CDR3 length: 14 residues. The CDR3 nucleotides read TGTGCCAGCAGCGTGAGGGACAACACCTACGAGCAGTACTTC. Amino acid sequence: CASSVRDNTYEQYF.

The rearrangement links TRBV5-6 to TRBJ2-5, with 9 positions matching TRBD2. This CDR3 contains 14 residues. Germline values: CDR1 SGHDT, CDR2 YYEEEE. V was clipped by 0 bases and J by 11 bases; unmatched bases: 8. CDR3 loop: CASSLGRAGGLQYF. The CDR3 DNA follows: TGTGCCAGCAGCTTGGGTCGAGCGGGGGGTCTTCAGTACTTC.

The chain links TRBV20-1 to TRBJ2-3, with D perhaps matching TRBD2 (6 bases). This CDR3 contains 11 residues. Germline values: CDR1 DFQATT, CDR2 SNEGSKA (reference sequence). Trimming removed 6 bases from V and 9 bases from J, with 13 bases in between. This chain's CDR3 is CSARDSLTQYF. Written as DNA, the CDR3 is TGCAGTGCCAGGGACTCTCTGACGCAGTATTTT.

The chain couples TRBV2 to TRBJ2-5, with D perhaps matching TRBD2 (6 bases). This CDR3 is built from 14 residues. CDR1 and CDR2 (germline): SNHLY, FYNNEI. Trimming removed 7 bases from V and 5 bases from J, with 17 bases in between. This CDR3 reads CASNSAGRSETQYF. The CDR3 nucleotides read TGTGCCAGCAATTCGGCAGGGAGGAGCGAGACCCAGTACTTC. The full variable domain, in which reference TRBV2 and TRBJ2-5 provide the parts outside the CDR3, is EPEVTQTPSHQVTQMGQEVILRCVPISNHLYFYWYRQILGQKVEFLVSFYNNEISEKSEIFDDQFSVERPDGSNFTLKIRSTKLEDSAMYFCASNSAGRSETQYFGPGTRLLVL.